The next 14 T cell receptor beta chains were all read from a single sample in a study of tumor-infiltrating lymphocytes in oesophageal squamous cell carcinoma. TCRdb reprocessed the PCR reads via MiXCR and lists one record per CDR3 protein. The top ten clones hold 6.8% of a sample with nearly 20,000 distinct CDR3 sequences, almost 40% of them seen once. Sequencing used blood. These receptors came from a male donor with esophageal squamous cell carcinoma.

This chain uses TRBV12-3 or TRBV12-4 with TRBJ2-5, with D hard to call. The J call is in doubt because the DNA end fits TRBJ2-1 better. The CDR3 extends over 11 amino acids. Here the CDR3 reads CASSLKSEQFF. In DNA form, the CDR3 reads TGTGCCAGCAGTTTGAAAAGTGAGCAGTTCTTC.

The rearrangement joins TRBV30 to TRBJ1-6; no clear D gene. Germline values: CDR1 GTSNPN, CDR2 SVGIG (reference sequence). This CDR3 has 14 residues. Trimming took off 0 bases at V and 8 bases at J, with 11 bases between the two ends. The CDR3 sequence: CAWSVIGRYSPLHF. The CDR3 coding sequence is TGTGCCTGGAGTGTAATCGGCAGATATTCACCCCTCCACTTT. Supplemented by reference TRBV30 and TRBJ1-6, the full variable domain reads SQTIHQWPATLVQPVGSPLSLECTVEGTSNPNLYWYRQAAGRGLQLLFYSVGIGQISSEVPQNLSASRPQDRQFILSSKKLLLSDSGFYLCAWSVIGRYSPLHFGNGTRLTVT.

This chain links TRBV7-6 with TRBJ2-2, with 10 positions matching TRBD2. V dropped 1 base and J dropped 1; count of bases not matched to a gene: 3. Germline CDR1 reads SGHVS; CDR2 reads FNYEAQ. CDR3 length: 17 residues. In nucleotides, the CDR3 is TGTGCCAGCAGCTTAGAGCCTAGCGGGGGGAACACCGGGGAGCTGTTTTTT. This encodes CASSLEPSGGNTGELFF.

This clonotype was seen only once. This sequence joins TRBV5-1 and TRBJ2-4; the D gene could be TRBD1 or TRBD2 (5 bases each). The CDR3 consists of 13 residues. V was pared by 3 bases and J by 8 bases, with 12 bases between. The germline gives CDR1 SGHRS, CDR2 YFSETQ. As DNA, the CDR3 is TGCGCCAGCAGCTCGAGGGGCGCGGACATTCAGTACTTC. This gives the protein CASSSRGADIQYF.

Relative to its sample, this clonotype is medium-sized (0.01 to 0.1%). This chain uses TRBV6-1 with TRBJ2-5, with D possibly being TRBD1 (6 bases). The CDR3 loop spans 16 amino acids. From germline, CDR1 is MNHNS and CDR2 SASEGT. Trimming left V 5 bases short and J 1 base short, with 17 bases between. CDR3 sequence (DNA): TGTGCCAGCAGTAAATGGGGACAAACCCTCCAAGAGACCCAGTACTTC. Amino acid sequence: CASSKWGQTLQETQYF.

The rearrangement links TRBV7-6 to TRBJ1-4; 7 nucleotides align to TRBD1. The junction had 5 bases not matched to a gene; V was cut back by 8 bases and J by 5 bases. CDR1 and CDR2 from the germline V gene are SGHVS and FNYEAQ. The CDR3 is 13 residues long. The DNA for the CDR3 is TGTGCCAGCGCGACAGGGAAAAATGAAAAACTGTTTTTT. Translated: CASATGKNEKLFF.

This clonotype has only one observation. The chain carries TRBV7-9 and TRBJ2-5; D assignment may be TRBD1 or TRBD2 (5 bases each). The germline V gene encodes CDR1 SEHNR and CDR2 FQNEAQ (reference sequence). CDR3 size: 16 residues. Trimming took 5 bases from V and 5 from J, leaving 21 bases between them. CDR3 residues: CASSPIRDGAEETQYF. The DNA of the CDR3 is TGTGCCAGCAGCCCTATCCGGGACGGGGCGGAGGAGACCCAGTACTTC. Variable domain in full (rest from reference TRBV7-9 and TRBJ2-5): DTGVSQNPRHKITKRGQNVTFRCDPISEHNRLYWYRQTLGQGPEFLTYFQNEAQLEKSRLLSDRFSAERPKGSFSTLEIQRTEQGDSAMYLCASSPIRDGAEETQYFGPGTRLLVL.

In this sample, this clonotype turned up many times. The chain carries TRBV27 and TRBJ1-6, with unresolved D. V lost 0 bases, J lost 0 bases, and 6 bases lay in between. Per the germline V gene, CDR1 is MNHEY and CDR2 is SMNVEV (reference sequence). The length of the CDR3 is 16 residues. The DNA of the CDR3 is TGTGCCAGCAGTTTATCTCCGAGCTCCTATAATTCACCCCTCCACTTT. Encoded protein: CASSLSPSSYNSPLHF.

In this sample, this clonotype turned up many times. V usage is TRBV5-1 and J usage is TRBJ2-5; TRBD1 matches at 12 bases. Germline V gene sequence: CDR1 SGHRS, CDR2 YFSETQ. The CDR3 length is 19 residues. V was pared by 0 bases and J by 3 bases, with 12 bases of the junction left unmatched. The CDR3 DNA sequence: TGCGCCAGCAGCTTGGATGGGACAGGGGGCTTATGGGGTAAAGAGACCCAGTACTTC. Protein: CASSLDGTGGLWGKETQYF.

This chain links TRBV7-8 with TRBJ2-5; D not certain. The J call may be faulty, since TRBJ2-7 better matches the DNA end. The CDR3 covers 14 residues. Germline V gene lookup returns CDR1 SGHVS and CDR2 FQNEAQ. The CDR3 nucleotides read TGTGCCAGCAGCTTAGAGGGCAAGTCCTACGAGCAGTACTTC. This gives the protein CASSLEGKSYEQYF.

With respect to this clonotype: The germline gene is not matched at one end of the junction; a read error may be the cause. V usage is TRBV7-4 and J usage is TRBJ1-1; no clear D. The CDR3 consists of 13 residues. CDR1 and CDR2 (germline): SGHVT, SQSDAQ. Here the CDR3 reads CASSLVVSTEGFF. The CDR3 region has the DNA TGTGCCAGCAGCTTAGTTGTCAGCACTGAAGGTTTCTTT.

The chain combines TRBV7-8 with TRBJ2-1; 14 nucleotides match TRBD2. The closer fit of TRBJ2-7 to the DNA end suggests the J call may be wrong. The CDR3 contains 16 residues. CDR1 is SGHVS and CDR2 is FQNEAQ in the germline V gene. In DNA, the CDR3 is TGTGCCAGCAGCCCCCGGACTAGCGGGAGGACCTACGAGCAGTACTTC. Amino acids: CASSPRTSGRTYEQYF.

This chain's CDR3 is CASSSHALNTEAFF. CDR3 in DNA: TGTGCCAGCAGCTCTCATGCCCTGAACACTGAAGCTTTCTTT. The rearrangement links TRBV7-6 to TRBJ2-3; D gene uncertain. Matching the DNA end better, TRBJ1-1 makes the J call doubtful. Germline values: CDR1 SGHVS, CDR2 FNYEAQ. The CDR3 has 14 amino acids.

There are many counts of this clonotype. The genes are TRBV28 and TRBJ2-2; the D is unclear. The V gene lost 2 bases and the J gene lost 9 bases, with 7 bases spanning the gap. There are 12 residues in the CDR3. CDR1 MDHEN and CDR2 SYDVKM come from the germline V gene. CDR3 residues: CASSLIPRELFF. In nucleotides, the CDR3 is TGTGCCAGCAGTTTAATCCCCCGGGAGCTGTTTTTT.